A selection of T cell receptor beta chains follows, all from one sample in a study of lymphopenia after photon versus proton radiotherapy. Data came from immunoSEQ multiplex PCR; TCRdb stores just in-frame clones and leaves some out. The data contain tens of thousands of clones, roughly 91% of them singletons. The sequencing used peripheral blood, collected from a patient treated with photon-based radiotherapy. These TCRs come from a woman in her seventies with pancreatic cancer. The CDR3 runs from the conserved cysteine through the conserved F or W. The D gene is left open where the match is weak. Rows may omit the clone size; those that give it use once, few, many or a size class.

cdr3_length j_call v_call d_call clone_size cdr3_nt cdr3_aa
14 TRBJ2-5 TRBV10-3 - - TGTGCCATCAGTGAGTCGGCAGGGCAAGAGACCCAGTACTTC CAISESAGQETQYF
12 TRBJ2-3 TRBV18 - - TGTGCCAGCTCACCAAGGACAGATACGCAGTATTTT CASSPRTDTQYF
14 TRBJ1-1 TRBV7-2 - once TGTGCCAGCAGCTTAAAGGTACAGGGTGATGGAGCTTTCTTT CASSLKVQGDGAFF
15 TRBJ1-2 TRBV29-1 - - TGCAGCGTTGACCCGCCCGGGGGAGGGCTCTATGGCTACACCTTC CSVDPPGGGLYGYTF
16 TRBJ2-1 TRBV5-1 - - TGCGCCAGCAGCTTGGACCTGGCGGGATCCTACAATGAGCAGTTCTTC CASSLDLAGSYNEQFF
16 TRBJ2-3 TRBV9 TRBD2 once TGTGCCAGCAGCGCGGATCCTAGCGGGGGCAGGGATACGCAGTATTTT CASSADPSGGRDTQYF
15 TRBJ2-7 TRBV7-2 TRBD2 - TGTGCCAGCAGCTTAGCGGGACTAGCGGGAGTCGAGCAGTACTTC CASSLAGLAGVEQYF
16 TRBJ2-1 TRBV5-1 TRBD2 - TGCGCCAGCAGCTTGGGGGGGACTAGTTTGTACAATGAGCAGTTCTTC CASSLGGTSLYNEQFF
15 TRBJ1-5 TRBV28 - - TGTGCCAGCAGTTTGACAGATAATAGCAATCAGCCCCAGCATTTT CASSLTDNSNQPQHF
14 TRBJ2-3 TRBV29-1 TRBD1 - TGCAGCGTACGACAGGGAAGTAGCACAGATACGCAGTATTTT CSVRQGSSTDTQYF
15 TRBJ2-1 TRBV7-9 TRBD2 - TGTGCCAGCAGCTTGGAGCGGGAGGGAAGGGATGAGCAGTTCTTC CASSLEREGRDEQFF
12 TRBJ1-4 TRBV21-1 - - TGTGCCAGCAGGGGGTTATGCGAAAAACTGTTTTTT CASRGLCEKLFF
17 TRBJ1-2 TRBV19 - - TGTGCCAGTAGTATGACCCCAAACAGGGCTAATAACTATGGCTACACCTTC CASSMTPNRANNYGYTF
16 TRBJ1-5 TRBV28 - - TGTGCCAGCAGAGGAGGTGGCAGGGGTGAAAATCAGCCCCAGCATTTT CASRGGGRGENQPQHF
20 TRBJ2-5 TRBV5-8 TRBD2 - TGTGCCAGCAGCCTGAGAACAATGGGACTAGCTGCGGGGTACCAAGAGACCCAGTACTTC CASSLRTMGLAAGYQETQYF
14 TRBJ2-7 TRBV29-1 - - TGCAGCGTTGAAGATCGGGGCTGGTCCTACGAGCAGTACTTC CSVEDRGWSYEQYF
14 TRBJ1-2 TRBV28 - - TGTGCCAGCAGTTTTCGTGCAGCGATCTATGGCTACACCTTC CASSFRAAIYGYTF
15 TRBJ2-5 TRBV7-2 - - TGTGCCAGCAGCTTAGCGGGGCCAGTCCGAGAGACCCAGTACTTC CASSLAGPVRETQYF
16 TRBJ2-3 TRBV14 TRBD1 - TGTGCCAGCAGCCGAACGGGACAGTGGCACACAGATACGCAGTATTTT CASSRTGQWHTDTQYF
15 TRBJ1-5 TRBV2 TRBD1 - TGTGCCAGCAGTTCGACAGGGGGGGGCAATCAGCCCCAGCATTTT CASSSTGGGNQPQHF
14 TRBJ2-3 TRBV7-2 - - TGTGCCAGCAGCTTAGGTCTATCGTCAGATACGCAGTATTTT CASSLGLSSDTQYF
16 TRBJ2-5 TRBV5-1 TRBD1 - TGCGCCAGCAGCTCGGGGACAGGGGGAGGAAAAGAGACCCAGTACTTC CASSSGTGGGKETQYF
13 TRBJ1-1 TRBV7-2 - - TGTGCCAGCAGCCCAGGGGCCACTAGGGAAGCTTTCTTT CASSPGATREAFF
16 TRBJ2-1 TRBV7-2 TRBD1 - TGTGCCAGCAGCTTAGACCGGGACAGGGGATACAATGAGCAGTTCTTC CASSLDRDRGYNEQFF
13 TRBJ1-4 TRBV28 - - TGTGCCAGCAGTTCCGGGCCAGGGGAAAAACTGTTTTTT CASSSGPGEKLFF
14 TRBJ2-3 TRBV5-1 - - TGCGCCAGCAGCTTGTCGGGGGAGAGGGATACGCAGTATTTT CASSLSGERDTQYF
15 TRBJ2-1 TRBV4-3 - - TGCGCCAGCAGCCTTAGACTAGAATTGAGCCATGAGCAGTTCTTC CASSLRLELSHEQFF
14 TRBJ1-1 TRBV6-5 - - TGTGCCAGCAGTTACTCGGGCGATAACACTGAAGCTTTCTTT CASSYSGDNTEAFF
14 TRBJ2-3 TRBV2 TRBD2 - TGTGCCAGCCGAGCGGGAGGGCCGACAGATACGCAGTATTTT CASRAGGPTDTQYF
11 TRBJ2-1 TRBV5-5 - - TGTGCCAGCAGCTTCGAAGCGGAGCAGTTCTTC CASSFEAEQFF
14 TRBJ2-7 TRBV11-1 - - TGTGCCAGCAGCTTGGCTAGCGTAGCCTACGAGCAGTACTTC CASSLASVAYEQYF
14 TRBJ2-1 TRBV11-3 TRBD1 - TGTGCCAGCAGCGTTGGGACAGGATACAATGAGCAGTTCTTC CASSVGTGYNEQFF
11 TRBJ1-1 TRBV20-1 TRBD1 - TGCAGTGGGGACAGCCACACTGAAGCTTTCTTT CSGDSHTEAFF
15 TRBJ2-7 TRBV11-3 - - TGTGCCAGCAGCTTAGGAGTTGGACTGGGGTACGAGCAGTACTTC CASSLGVGLGYEQYF
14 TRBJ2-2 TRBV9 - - TGTGCCAGCAGGCGGGACGCGAACACCGGGGAGCTGTTTTTT CASRRDANTGELFF
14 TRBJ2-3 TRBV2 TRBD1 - TGTGCCAGCAGTGAAGACAGGGGGATCGGTACGCAGTATTTT CASSEDRGIGTQYF
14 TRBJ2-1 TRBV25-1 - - TGTGCCAGCAGTGAATCCGAGGCTTACAATGAGCAGTTCTTC CASSESEAYNEQFF
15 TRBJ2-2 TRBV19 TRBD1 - TGTGCCACCACGGACAGGGGGCTTTTTACCGGGGAGCTGTTTTTT CATTDRGLFTGELFF
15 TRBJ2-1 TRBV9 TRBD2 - TGTGCCAGCAGCGTAGTTGAGCGGGGGTACAATGAGCAGTTCTTC CASSVVERGYNEQFF
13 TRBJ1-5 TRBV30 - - TGTGCCTGGAGTACCTTCAGCAATCAGCCCCAGCATTTT CAWSTFSNQPQHF
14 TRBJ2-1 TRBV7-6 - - TGTGCCAGCAGCCCGCCAACTCTTTACAATGAGCAGTTCTTC CASSPPTLYNEQFF
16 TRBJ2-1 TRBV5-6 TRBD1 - TGTGCCAGCAGTCCATCATTCACAGGGGGCTTCTATGAGCAGTTCTTC CASSPSFTGGFYEQFF
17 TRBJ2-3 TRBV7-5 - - TGTGCCAGAAGCCAAAACGTAACGAAGCCTATCACAGATACGCAGTATTTT CARSQNVTKPITDTQYF
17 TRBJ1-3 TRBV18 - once TGTGCCAGCTCACCACCGCGTTCAGGGGCCTCTGGAAACACCATATATTTT CASSPPRSGASGNTIYF
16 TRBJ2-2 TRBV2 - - TGTGCCAGCACTCTCGTTGGGACTTTTAACACCGGGGAGCTGTTTTTT CASTLVGTFNTGELFF
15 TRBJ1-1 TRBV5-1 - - TGCGCCAGCAGCTTGGAAGGGCCCGGGTACACTGAAGCTTTCTTT CASSLEGPGYTEAFF
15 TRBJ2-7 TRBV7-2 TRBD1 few TGTGCCAGCAGCTTTAAACTGGACAGGGGCGGGGAGCAGTACTTC CASSFKLDRGGEQYF
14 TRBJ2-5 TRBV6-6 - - TGTGCCAGCTTTACAGGACGTGGGGGAGAGACCCAGTACTTC CASFTGRGGETQYF
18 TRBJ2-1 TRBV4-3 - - TGCGCCAGCAGCCAAGATACGAAAGCCACAGGGAAGTACAATGAGCAGTTCTTC CASSQDTKATGKYNEQFF
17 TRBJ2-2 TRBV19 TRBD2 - TGTGCCAGTAGTATAGTGAGCGGGAGGGCCTTAGTCGGGGAGCTGTTTTTT CASSIVSGRALVGELFF
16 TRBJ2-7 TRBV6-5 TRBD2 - TGTGCCAGCAGTTTGCTAGGCGGGAGGGCCCTCGGCGAGCAGTACTTC CASSLLGGRALGEQYF
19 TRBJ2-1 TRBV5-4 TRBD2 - TGTGCCAGCAGCGGCATCAGGACTAGCGGGAGAGACAGGCACAATGAGCAGTTCTTC CASSGIRTSGRDRHNEQFF
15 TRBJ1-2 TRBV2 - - TGTGCCAGCAGACCTGAGGGGGGGCTAGGGTATGGCTACACCTTC CASRPEGGLGYGYTF
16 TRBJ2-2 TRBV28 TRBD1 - TGTGCCAGCAGTCCCCACGGACAGGCGAACACCGGGGAGCTGTTTTTT CASSPHGQANTGELFF
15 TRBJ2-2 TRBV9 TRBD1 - TGTGCCAGCAGCTCGGGACAGGCGAGCACCGGGGAGCTGTTTTTT CASSSGQASTGELFF